One sample yielded the 21 T cell receptor beta chains listed below, sequenced in a study of identical twins. MiXCR was run by TCRdb on the 5' RACE reads, yielding one entry per CDR3 protein. The table shows 1.5 million to 2 million distinct CDR3 sequences, with 25% to 35% occurring only once. Material for sequencing was cord blood. These receptors all stem from a newborn girl in good health.

This chain joins TRBV5-1 and TRBJ2-1, with D possibly being TRBD1 (6 bases). V shed 2 bases and J shed 7 bases, with 19 bases lying between them. The CDR3 runs to 16 residues. The V gene's germline CDR1 is SGHRS and CDR2 YFSETQ. The CDR3 loop reads CASSFGGARDINEQFF. CDR3 bases: TGCGCCAGCAGCTTTGGTGGGGCAAGGGACATTAATGAGCAGTTCTTC.

This clonotype was detected ten times or more. The V call is TRBV12-3 or TRBV12-4, the J call TRBJ2-3; tentatively, D is TRBD1 or TRBD2 (5 bases each). The CDR3 extends over 13 amino acids. V dropped 6 bases and J dropped 4 bases, with 11 bases sitting between them. CDR3 sequence: CASRSGTPDTQYF. Here the CDR3 DNA reads TGTGCCAGCAGATCCGGGACCCCAGATACGCAGTATTTT.

This clonotype was observed a handful of times. V gene TRBV5-6 combines with J gene TRBJ2-4; 11 nucleotides match TRBD2. The J call could be wrong; TRBJ2-7 is a better fit for the DNA end. CDR3 length equals 16 residues. The germline V gene encodes CDR1 SGHDT and CDR2 YYEEEE. The CDR3 DNA is TGTGCCAGCAGCTTACGGCCGGGACTAGCGGACTACGAGCAGTACTTC. This gives the protein CASSLRPGLADYEQYF.

This clonotype was seen a handful of times. The V and J genes are TRBV27 and TRBJ1-2; 7 bases match TRBD1. V lost 2 bases and J lost 4; bases outside the gene matches: 10. Germline CDR1 is MNHEY and CDR2 is SMNVEV (reference sequence). This CDR3 is 16 amino acids long. CDR3 DNA sequence: TGTGCCAGCAGTTTAACCCCCTCGACAGGGCGCTATGGCTACACCTTC. Protein: CASSLTPSTGRYGYTF.

This clonotype was counted only a few times. The chain links TRBV4-2 to TRBJ2-3; 11 bases map to TRBD2. Losses at the gene ends were 5 bases for V and 4 bases for J; bases not matched to a gene: 11. Germline-derived CDR1 and CDR2 are LGHNA and YNFKEQ. The CDR3 has 17 amino acids. In DNA, the CDR3 is TGTGCCAGCAGCAGCCTCCTTAGCGGGAGGGCCGCAGATACGCAGTATTTT. Residues: CASSSLLSGRAADTQYF.

This clonotype was detected a few times. This chain links TRBV9 with TRBJ2-7; TRBD1 might be the D (5 bases). The germline V gene encodes CDR1 SGDLS and CDR2 YYNGEE. V shed 1 base and J shed 7 bases, with 12 bases lying between them. CDR3 size: 13 residues. The CDR3 DNA reads as TGTGCCAGCAGCGTAAAGCAGGGCAATGAGCAGTACTTC. This translates into CASSVKQGNEQYF. The full variable domain, with the rest looked up from reference TRBV9 and TRBJ2-7, is DSGVTQTPKHLITATGQRVTLRCSPRSGDLSVYWYQQSLDQGLQFLIQYYNGEERAKGNILERFSAQQFPDLHSELNLSSLELGDSALYFCASSVKQGNEQYFGPGTRLTVT.

This clonotype appeared a few times. A much larger clone differs by one base, so this may be a read error. The rearrangement links TRBV28 to TRBJ2-6; D remains ambiguous. V shed 2 bases and J shed 5 bases, with 7 bases lying between them. The CDR3 totals 14 residues. In germline, CDR1 is MDHEN, CDR2 SYDVKM. The CDR3, as DNA: TGTGCCAGCAGTTTACAGGCTAGGGCCAACGTCCTGACTTTC. Translated: CASSLQARANVLTF.

The V call is TRBV2, the J call TRBJ2-3; 11 nucleotides align to TRBD2. CDR3 size: 16 residues. V lost 5 bases to trimming and J lost 6 bases; unmatched junction nucleotides: 10. Germline assignment: CDR1 SNHLY and CDR2 FYNNEI. CDR3: CASSLTSGALFDTQYF. The CDR3 nucleotides read TGTGCCAGCAGTCTGACTAGCGGGGCCCTTTTCGATACGCAGTATTTT.

This chain connects TRBV20-1 to TRBJ2-1, with 12 bases identical to TRBD2. This CDR3 has 17 amino acids. Unmatched junction bases numbered 14, after V lost 1 base and J lost 10 bases. Germline V gives CDR1 DFQATT, CDR2 SNEGSKA (reference sequence). As DNA, the CDR3 is TGCAGTGCTAGAGGGAGAGGGACTAGCGGGTTAAAGGGCGAGCAGTTCTTC. Translated, it gives CSARGRGTSGLKGEQFF.

This clonotype was counted a few times. CDR3 protein: CASSYSWGGGTDTQYF. The CDR3 DNA sequence: TGTGCCAGCAGTTACTCGTGGGGAGGAGGCACAGATACGCAGTATTTT. This chain connects TRBV6-6 to TRBJ2-3, with D maybe TRBD2 (6 bases). With 0 bases removed from V and 1 base from J, the gap between germline ends came to 11 bases. CDR1 is MNHNY, CDR2 SVGAGI, per germline (reference sequence). This CDR3 is 16 amino acids long.

This clonotype came up once. The chain joins TRBV19 to TRBJ2-1, with a weak D call TRBD2 (5 bases). CDR1 and CDR2 (germline): LNHDA, SQIVND (reference sequence). There are 12 residues in the CDR3. Trimming took 7 bases from V and 10 from J, leaving 14 bases between them. The CDR3 region is CASKRTSGEQFF. The DNA of the CDR3 is TGTGCCAGTAAACGGACTTCAGGCGAGCAGTTCTTC.

A single count supports this clonotype. The chain joins TRBV27 to TRBJ2-1; 7 bases agree with TRBD2. This CDR3 spans 16 amino acids. Germline CDR1 and CDR2: MNHEY and SMNVEV (reference sequence). Trimming at V came to 1 base and at J to 7 bases, leaving 10 bases not matched to a gene. The CDR3 is CASSLFPGGGGNEQFF. The DNA of the CDR3 is TGTGCCAGCAGTTTATTCCCGGGGGGTGGGGGGAATGAGCAGTTCTTC.

The gene calls are TRBV2 and TRBJ2-1; no reliable D call. The CDR3 consists of 13 residues. V lost 2 bases and J lost 6, with 8 bases in between. The V gene's germline CDR1 is SNHLY and CDR2 FYNNEI. The CDR3 spells CASSEKGSNEQFF. CDR3 coding DNA: TGTGCCAGCAGTGAAAAGGGTAGCAATGAGCAGTTCTTC.

V usage is TRBV3-1 and J usage is TRBJ2-7; 13 positions agree with TRBD2. Per the germline V gene, CDR1 is LGHDT and CDR2 is YNNKEL (reference sequence). CDR3 length: 17 residues. V was pared by 0 bases and J by 8 bases, with 10 bases of the junction left unmatched. DNA for the CDR3: TGTGCCAGCAGCCAAGAAAGACTAGCGGGAGGATTGGGCAAGCAGTACTTC. Protein: CASSQERLAGGLGKQYF.

This clonotype was counted between two and nine times. The chain couples TRBV28 to TRBJ2-1; D is perhaps TRBD1 (6 bases). This CDR3 comprises 15 residues. CDR1 is MDHEN and CDR2 is SYDVKM in the germline V gene. V shed 4 bases and J shed 3 bases, with 13 bases lying between them. The chain's CDR3 is CASSSPGQNYNEQFF. In DNA form, the CDR3 reads TGTGCCAGCAGTTCTCCGGGACAAAACTACAATGAGCAGTTCTTC.

The rearrangement joins TRBV4-2 to TRBJ2-5; 9 bases agree with TRBD1. Trimming cost V 0 bases and J 9 bases; bases outside gene matches: 8. Germline assignment: CDR1 LGHNA and CDR2 YNFKEQ. CDR3 size: 15 residues. CDR3 sequence reads: CASSQDRGQGRAQYF. CDR3 DNA: TGTGCCAGCAGCCAAGATAGGGGACAGGGAAGGGCCCAGTACTTC.

This clonotype was observed many times. This chain links TRBV5-1 with TRBJ2-5; D is ambiguous. Germline CDR1 reads SGHRS; CDR2 reads YFSETQ. This CDR3 contains 13 residues. V gave up 0 bases and J gave up 4 bases, with 7 bases separating them. In DNA form, the CDR3 reads TGCGCCAGCAGCTTGGGACCTCTAGAGACCCAGTACTTC. It encodes CASSLGPLETQYF.

This chain connects TRBV29-1 to TRBJ2-1; D assignment may be TRBD1 or TRBD2 (5 bases each). V lost 3 bases, J lost 0 bases, and 12 bases lay in between. Germline lookup yields CDR1 SQVTM and CDR2 ANQGSEA. This CDR3 is built from 15 residues. The CDR3 loop is CSVEGVRSSYNEQFF. For the CDR3, the DNA is TGCAGCGTTGAGGGGGTCAGGAGCTCCTACAATGAGCAGTTCTTC.

The V and J genes are TRBV4-2 and TRBJ2-4; TRBD2 matches 8 bases. V dropped 0 bases and J dropped 3; count of bases not matched to a gene: 7. CDR3 length equals 17 residues. CDR1 and CDR2 (germline): LGHNA, YNFKEQ. The DNA of the CDR3 is TGTGCCAGCAGCCAAGATCAGCGGGAGATAGTCAAAAACATTCAGTACTTC. It translates to CASSQDQREIVKNIQYF.

The chain has TRBV2 and TRBJ2-7; D is ambiguous. Deletions cut 10 bases from V and 3 bases from J, with 22 bases between. The CDR3 covers 15 residues. From germline, CDR1 is SNHLY and CDR2 FYNNEI. Here the CDR3 DNA reads TGTGCCACCACACACTGGGTCATGTTGCGCTACGAGCAGTACTTC. Translation gives CATTHWVMLRYEQYF.

The chain recombines TRBV27 with TRBJ2-5; D may be TRBD2 (6 bases). V lost 3 bases and J 11 bases, leaving 19 bases between the germline ends. This CDR3 is 14 amino acids long. Germline assignment: CDR1 MNHEY and CDR2 SMNVEV (reference sequence). In DNA form, the CDR3 reads TGTGCCAGCAGTTTGGGGGGTTACTACAATGAGCAGTACTTC. This codes for CASSLGGYYNEQYF.